This T cell receptor beta chain was sequenced for a study of technical replicates of blood from a handful of donors. This clone was recorded once. The junction does not match germline at one end; this may be a read error. This table comes from immunoSEQ multiplex PCR, and its TCRdb copy is limited to in-frame clones, with some not included. The repertoire holds just under 45,000 clones, about 96% seen once, with around 0.4% in the top ten. Germline V CDR1 and CDR2: KGHSH, LQKENI. CDR3 size: 14 residues. Sequencing was carried out using T cells isolated from PBMCs. The chain has TRBV18 and TRBJ1-5, with 9 bases matching TRBD1. The receptor was isolated from a human donor in good health. Here the CDR3 DNA reads TGTGCCAGCTCCCCACAGGGGGCTGACCAGCCCCAGCATTTT. Protein product: CASSPQGADQPQHF.